The count of the clone carrying this T cell receptor (beta chain) is one. What it binds is not known. The sample is drawn from a study of Ad26.COV2.S vaccination and SARS-CoV-2 variants. The sample's treatment: around 19 received Ad26.COV2.S at low or high dose, single or two shots; 5 received placebo; per-sample allocation not given. Repertoires come from day 63 after the first vaccine or placebo injection. The donor's status was that of an adult aged 18-55 years in Boston. Study-level results: Analyses that measured TCR breadth and depth may have underestimated total T cell responses.

Data came from immunoSEQ multiplex PCR; TCRdb stores just in-frame clones and leaves some out. The profile shows about 350,000 clones, roughly 90% of them singletons. Trimming cost V 5 bases and J 5 bases; bases outside gene matches: 6. The germline gives CDR1 SEHNR, CDR2 FQNEAQ (reference sequence). The length of the CDR3 is 14 residues. The rearrangement joins TRBV7-9 to TRBJ2-5, with 9 bases identical to TRBD1. This clonotype was sampled from a person between 18 and 60 years old who received the Ad26.COV2.S COVID-19 vaccine or a placebo. The source was peripheral blood, collected in a trial of Ad26.COV2.S vaccine versus placebo. CDR3 DNA sequence: TGTGCCAGCAGCCCGACAGGGGGGAGGGAGACCCAGTACTTC. Amino acid sequence: CASSPTGGRETQYF.